This T cell receptor beta chain was sequenced in a study of blood T cell repertoires in COVID-19. V was shortened by 0 bases and J by 5 bases, with 7 bases between the two germline ends. The germline V gene has CDR1 SGHDN and CDR2 FVKESK. There are 13 residues in the CDR3. TCRdb's copy holds only in-frame clones and misses some; the assay was immunoSEQ multiplex PCR. The table shows 300,000 to 400,000 clones, with 70% to 90% occurring only once. Clinical history as reported by participants underpinned cohort assignment. As to this clone: Other DNA sequences in the sample encode the same CDR3.

The TCR originated in a woman aged 40 to 50 with acute COVID-19. The V gene is TRBV14, the J gene TRBJ1-1; possibly TRBD1 for D (5 bases). The specimen sequenced was PBMCs or T cells enriched from blood (not recorded which). CDR3 region: CASSQDRGTEAFF. In DNA form, the CDR3 reads TGTGCCAGCAGCCAAGATCGGGGGACTGAAGCTTTCTTT.